The text below deals with one T cell receptor (beta chain). The data were taken from a study of blood T cell repertoires in COVID-19. Study summary: COVID-19 samples collected from the United States, Italy and Spain covered acute and convalescent phases.

Germline CDR1 and CDR2: LNHDA and SQIVND (reference sequence). This CDR3 has 16 residues. The V segment lost 7 bases and the J segment 5 bases; nucleotides outside the gene matches: 14. Authors' analysis steps: Estimates of nucleated cell counts were drawn from the amplification of reference gene primers. Sequenced by immunoSEQ multiplex PCR; TCRdb stores in-frame clones only, minus some. V and J calls and clone size are copied from that table; D and trimming were computed from the DNA. The sample yields tens of thousands of clones, about 87% seen once. The sequenced sample consisted of peripheral blood. The receptor comes from a woman aged 60-70 years with COVID-19, enrolled during active disease. V and J are TRBV19 and TRBJ1-5, with TRBD1 identical over 7 bases. CDR3 sequence (DNA): TGTGCCAGTAAATATTCCCTTACAGGGGAGTATCAGCCCCAGCATTTT. Translating gives CASKYSLTGEYQPQHF.